Presented here are 7 T cell receptor beta chains from one specimen sequenced in a study of CD8+CD57+ T cells in acquired aplastic anemia. CDR3 and TCR beta VDJ profiling relied on genomic DNA as the template. TCRdb passed the reads through MiXCR, listing each CDR3 protein once. The sample includes around 150,000 distinct CDR3 sequences, roughly 40% of them seen just once. Material: sorted CD4+, CD8+, or CD8+CD57+ T cells (not recorded which) from PBMCs. The source is a human donor in good health.

A single count supports this clonotype. The chain couples TRBV29-1 to TRBJ2-7; the D gene is possibly TRBD2 (5 bases). Per the germline V gene, CDR1 is SQVTM and CDR2 is ANQGSEA. Trimming cost V 4 bases and J 5 bases, with 12 bases left between them. CDR3 size: 12 residues. The CDR3 DNA follows: TGCAGCGTTGTACCTCGGAGGAACGAGCAGTACTTC. Its protein is CSVVPRRNEQYF.

V is TRBV10-3 and J is TRBJ2-7, with D uncertain. The V end was cut by 8 bases, the J end by 1 base, with 6 bases between. The germline V gene encodes CDR1 ENHRY and CDR2 SYGVKD. CDR3 size: 11 residues. The chain's CDR3 is CAIGNSYEQYF. CDR3 DNA sequence: TGTGCCATCGGGAATTCCTACGAGCAGTACTTC.

Many counts were recorded for this clonotype. The V gene is TRBV10-2, the J gene TRBJ2-3; D is unresolved. Trimming removed 7 bases at V and 0 bases at J, with 14 bases between. The CDR3 extends over 15 amino acids. CDR1 is WSHSY and CDR2 is SAAADI in the germline V gene. CDR3 region: CASTRGVSSTDTQYF. In DNA, the CDR3 is TGCGCCAGCACCCGTGGAGTCTCTAGCACAGATACGCAGTATTTT.

Only a few counts were recorded for this clonotype. The rearrangement links TRBV3-1 to TRBJ1-3; D gene uncertain. The V end was cut by 5 bases, the J end by 1 base, with 12 bases between. The CDR3 contains 15 residues. From germline, CDR1 is LGHDT and CDR2 YNNKEL (reference sequence). CDR3 residues: CASSSELISGNTIYF. In nucleotides, the CDR3 is TGTGCCAGCAGCTCCGAACTTATTTCTGGAAACACCATATATTTT.

This clonotype has at least ten counts. This sequence joins TRBV29-1 and TRBJ2-2, with no clear D. V shed 6 bases and J shed 2 bases, with 13 bases lying between them. Germline V lookup: CDR1 SQVTM, CDR2 ANQGSEA. CDR3 length: 14 residues. The CDR3 sequence is CSVGRGGNTGELFF. CDR3 sequence (DNA): TGCAGCGTAGGACGAGGCGGAAACACCGGGGAGCTGTTTTTT.

This clonotype appeared many times. V usage is TRBV11-2 and J usage is TRBJ2-1; 9 nucleotides align to TRBD2. The CDR3 length is 16 residues. Germline CDR1 and CDR2: SGHAT and FQNNGV. V trimming: 5 bases; J trimming: 7 bases; junction bases outside the gene matches: 12. The CDR3 sequence is CASSIETASGTNEQFF. As DNA, the CDR3 is TGTGCCAGCAGCATCGAAACGGCTAGCGGGACGAATGAGCAGTTCTTC.

V gene TRBV9 combines with J gene TRBJ2-7, with D tentatively TRBD1 or TRBD2 (6 bases each). The CDR3 length is 16 residues. In germline, CDR1 is SGDLS, CDR2 YYNGEE. V shed 0 bases and J shed 3 bases, with 16 bases lying between them. CDR3 nucleotide sequence: TGTGCCAGCAGCGTAGGGGGAGGTGGAGGGGGCTACGAGCAGTACTTC. Protein sequence: CASSVGGGGGGYEQYF.